This entry lists 28 T cell receptor beta chains sequenced from one sample in a study of spatial heterogeneity in lung cancer (dated by TCRdb to between 2018 and 2020). The time point label on this specimen signifies: blood at routine non-recurrence follow-up after resection. TCR sequencing used whole RNA extracted from tumor and nontumor lung tissue, or from cryopreserved PBMC samples, without cell sorting. Library method: 5' RACE. The listed sequencing device is NextSeq 500. TCRdb itself trimmed the public reads at Q25 with fastp, ran MiXCR and retained productive beta chains. Duplicate CDR3 protein sequences are folded into a single record with the most common DNA and genes. The sample table contains about 50,000 distinct CDR3 sequences; only one count was recorded for 6% to 8.5% of them. The top ten clones comprise 35% of the sample. The sequences come from PBMCs, collected at follow-up. The receptors here all came from a female donor with early-stage non-small cell lung cancer.

This clonotype was picked up a small number of times. The chain combines TRBV7-9 with TRBJ1-4; the D is unclear. With 5 bases removed from V and 8 bases from J, the gap between germline ends came to 12 bases. The CDR3 consists of 13 residues. Germline V CDR1 and CDR2: SEHNR, FQNEAQ (reference sequence). CDR3 nucleotide sequence: TGTGCCAGCAGCCCCCCATGGTGGGAAAAACTGTTTTTT. As protein: CASSPPWWEKLFF.

This clonotype showed up many times. V and J are TRBV3-1 and TRBJ2-5, with 14 bases matching TRBD2. Germline V gene data show CDR1 as LGHDT and CDR2 as YNNKEL (reference sequence). The J segment lost 3 bases and the V segment lost 4 bases, leaving 4 bases of the junction unmatched. CDR3 length equals 16 residues. CDR3 nucleotides: TGTGCCAGCAGCCTCCTGACTAGCGGGGGGGAAGAGACCCAGTACTTC. Protein sequence: CASSLLTSGGEETQYF.

This clonotype was counted ten times or more. The chain recombines TRBV28 with TRBJ2-1, with a tentative D call TRBD1 (5 bases). Germline lookup yields CDR1 MDHEN and CDR2 SYDVKM. V dropped 6 bases and J dropped 5 bases, with 14 bases sitting between them. This CDR3 comprises 14 residues. CDR3 sequence (DNA): TGTGCCAGCAGGTCCCCACAGGTGAACAATGAGCAGTTCTTC. Encoded protein: CASRSPQVNNEQFF.

This clonotype has just a few counts. The rearrangement uses TRBV20-1 and TRBJ2-3; D not certain. V dropped 0 bases and J dropped 2 bases, with 12 bases sitting between them. Germline V gives CDR1 DFQATT, CDR2 SNEGSKA (reference sequence). CDR3 length equals 15 residues. As DNA, the CDR3 is TGCAGTGCTAGAGATCGGTTATTTGCCACAGATACGCAGTATTTT. Protein product: CSARDRLFATDTQYF.

In the case of this clonotype: Germline is not matched at one junction end, which may reflect a read error. V usage is TRBV11-2 and J usage is TRBJ1-1; 7 bases are a match to TRBD1. Germline CDR1 is SGHAT and CDR2 is FQNNGV. This CDR3 has 15 residues. The chain's CDR3 is CASSSRGSLNPEAFF. The CDR3 coding sequence is TGTGCCAGCAGCAGCAGGGGGTCTTTGAACCCTGAAGCTTTCTTT.

The V gene is TRBV12-3 or TRBV12-4, the J gene TRBJ2-3; D unresolved. Trimming removed 3 bases from V and 2 bases from J, with 6 bases in between. The CDR3 has 13 amino acids. The DNA of the CDR3 is TGTGCCAGCAGTTTCGGCCTCACAGATACGCAGTATTTT. It translates to CASSFGLTDTQYF.

This sequence joins TRBV11-2 and TRBJ1-2; TRBD1 matches 7 bases. The germline gives CDR1 SGHAT, CDR2 FQNNGV. Losses at the gene ends were 6 bases for V and 6 bases for J; bases not matched to a gene: 10. There are 14 residues in the CDR3. The CDR3 DNA is TGTGCCAGCAGAAGAGGAGGGGGCGACCATGGCTACACCTTC. This sequence encodes CASRRGGGDHGYTF.

This clonotype appeared a single time. A clone one base away is much larger, so this may be a read error. This chain uses TRBV7-2 with TRBJ1-1; D gene ambiguous. CDR1 SGHTA and CDR2 FQGNSA come from the germline V gene. The CDR3 has 13 residues. The CDR3 reads CASSLGQHTEAYF. In DNA form, the CDR3 reads TGTGCCAGCAGCCTTGGTCAGCACACTGAAGCTTACTTT.

A few counts support this clonotype. CDR3 sequence (DNA): TGTGCCAGCAGCTCCACGGGACAGGCCTATGGCTACACCTTC. This encodes CASSSTGQAYGYTF. V and J are TRBV7-2 and TRBJ1-2; 8 bases are shared with TRBD1. In germline, CDR1 is SGHTA, CDR2 FQGNSA. This CDR3 spans 14 amino acids. V trimming: 4 bases; J trimming: 4 bases; junction bases outside the gene matches: 5.

V and J are TRBV3-1 and TRBJ2-3; TRBD2 aligns across 7 bases. V gave up 0 bases and J gave up 1 base; unmatched junction bases: 7. Germline V lookup: CDR1 LGHDT, CDR2 YNNKEL (reference sequence). The CDR3 sequence is 17 residues long. In DNA, the CDR3 is TGTGCCAGCAGCCAAGATTACGGACTAGGACGCACAGATACGCAGTATTTT. Translated: CASSQDYGLGRTDTQYF.

This clonotype has ten or more counts. The rearrangement joins TRBV28 to TRBJ1-2, with 8 nucleotides matching TRBD1. The CDR3 length is 14 residues. Germline V gene data show CDR1 as MDHEN and CDR2 as SYDVKM. Trimming took 7 bases from V and 4 from J; bases not matched to a gene: 8. CDR3 in DNA: TGTGCCAGCACCTTGGCAGGGGGCGGCTATGGCTACACCTTC. Its protein is CASTLAGGGYGYTF.

This clonotype was seen at least ten times. The junction departs from germline at one end; a sequencing error may be responsible. The rearrangement joins TRBV7-7 to TRBJ2-6, with D maybe TRBD1 (6 bases). The CDR3 totals 18 residues. CDR1 and CDR2 (germline): SSHAT, FNYEAQ (reference sequence). The CDR3 coding sequence is TGTGCTAGCAGCGGAGGAACAGGGAGTATCCCTGGGGCCAACGTCCTGACTTTC. Protein: CASSGGTGSIPGANVLTF.

This clonotype appeared many times. J is TRBJ1-3 and V is TRBV20-1; 7 bases align to TRBD1. Trimming removed 5 bases from V and 7 bases from J; junction bases left unmatched: 2. Germline lookup yields CDR1 DFQATT and CDR2 SNEGSKA (reference sequence). The CDR3 runs to 11 residues. The CDR3 nucleotides are TGCAGTGCTCGACAGGGTAACACCATATATTTT. This gives the protein CSARQGNTIYF.

This clonotype showed up many times. The chain carries TRBV5-1 and TRBJ2-5; TRBD1 agrees at 8 bases. This CDR3 is 16 amino acids long. The ends lost 6 bases at V and 5 bases at J; junction bases unmatched: 15. Germline CDR1 SGHRS, CDR2 YFSETQ. In DNA form, the CDR3 reads TGCGCCAGCAATCCAAGCCAGGGGGCTGTGTCGGAGACCCAGTACTTC. It translates to CASNPSQGAVSETQYF.

This clonotype was recorded many times. DNA for the CDR3: TGTGCCACCAGCGGTCCGGGACAGGGTTTTTCCGCGGGAAATGAAAAACTGTTTTTT. As protein: CATSGPGQGFSAGNEKLFF. The chain employs TRBV15 and TRBJ1-4; 9 bases are shared with TRBD1. This CDR3 contains 19 residues. Per germline, CDR1 LNHNV and CDR2 YYDKDF (reference sequence). V lost 5 bases, J lost 5 bases, and 18 bases stayed unmatched.

This clonotype was recorded many times. The rearrangement links TRBV2 to TRBJ1-6; D remains ambiguous. Deletions cut 8 bases from V and 1 base from J, with 15 bases between. The CDR3 is 16 residues long. CDR1 is SNHLY and CDR2 is FYNNEI in the germline V gene. CDR3 DNA sequence: TGTGCCAGCCGGACGCTTAAGAGATCCTATAATTCACCCCTCCACTTT. Its protein product is CASRTLKRSYNSPLHF.

In this sample, this clonotype turned up many times. The chain carries TRBV4-2 and TRBJ2-4, with 8 bases identical to TRBD1. V was clipped by 3 bases and J by 8 bases; unmatched bases: 18. CDR1 and CDR2 from the germline V gene are LGHNA and YNFKEQ. This CDR3 region has 18 residues. CDR3 in amino acids: CASSHQLGQGNRVDIQYF. CDR3 DNA sequence: TGTGCCAGCAGCCACCAACTTGGACAGGGAAACCGGGTAGACATTCAGTACTTC.

This rearrangement joins TRBV11-2 to TRBJ2-1, with D unclear. Trimming took 1 base from V and 9 from J, leaving 10 bases between them. Looked up from germline, CDR1 is SGHAT and CDR2 is FQNNGV. The CDR3 consists of 13 residues. As DNA, the CDR3 is TGTGCCAGCAGCTTAGTGGGGAAGGTTGAGCAGTTCTTC. Translated: CASSLVGKVEQFF.

The rearrangement joins TRBV3-1 to TRBJ2-7, with 8 nucleotides matching TRBD2. The V segment lost 5 bases and the J segment 2 bases; nucleotides outside the gene matches: 8. Germline CDR1 reads LGHDT; CDR2 reads YNNKEL (reference sequence). CDR3 length: 15 residues. The CDR3 here is CASSVSGGSPYEQYF. In DNA, the CDR3 is TGTGCCAGCAGCGTAAGCGGGGGTTCGCCCTACGAGCAGTACTTC.

This clonotype was recorded at least ten times. The rearrangement uses TRBV5-1 and TRBJ1-1; D remains ambiguous. V shed 2 bases and J shed 4 bases, with 9 bases lying between them. Germline CDR1 reads SGHRS; CDR2 reads YFSETQ. CDR3 length: 13 amino acids. CDR3 amino acids: CASSFFFGTEAFF. The CDR3 DNA reads TGCGCCAGCAGCTTTTTTTTTGGCACTGAAGCTTTCTTT.

This clonotype was counted between two and nine times. The gene calls are TRBV30 and TRBJ1-6, with 9 positions matching TRBD1. The germline CDR1 and CDR2 sequences are GTSNPN and SVGIG (reference sequence). The CDR3 totals 14 residues. Losses at the gene ends were 4 bases for V and 8 bases for J; bases not matched to a gene: 6. The CDR3 protein is CAWNPGQGYSPLHF. In DNA form, the CDR3 reads TGTGCCTGGAATCCGGGACAGGGTTATTCACCCCTCCACTTT.

This clonotype was observed many times. The rearrangement links TRBV7-9 to TRBJ2-2; 8 bases align to TRBD2. Trimming took 9 bases from V and 0 from J; bases not matched to a gene: 6. The CDR3 totals 15 residues. Germline V gene lookup returns CDR1 SEHNR and CDR2 FQNEAQ (reference sequence). This CDR3 reads CASRLTSANTGELFF. The DNA of the CDR3 is TGTGCCAGTCGCCTGACTAGCGCGAACACCGGGGAGCTGTTTTTT.

This clonotype has a handful of counts. This chain uses TRBV28 with TRBJ1-1; TRBD1 might be the D (6 bases). The CDR3 has 16 amino acids. In germline, CDR1 is MDHEN, CDR2 SYDVKM. The ends were cut back, 4 bases at V and 1 base at J, with 16 bases in the middle. CDR3 sequence (DNA): TGTGCCAGCAGTTCGAACCCGGGACACCCGAACACTGAAGCTTTCTTT. This sequence encodes CASSSNPGHPNTEAFF.

This chain connects TRBV3-1 to TRBJ1-2; 8 bases are shared with TRBD1. The CDR3 has 20 residues. Germline CDR1 reads LGHDT; CDR2 reads YNNKEL (reference sequence). V lost 0 bases and J lost 0; bases outside the gene matches: 15. CDR3 sequence: CASSQDLVRAGQVSNYGYTF. CDR3 DNA sequence: TGTGCCAGCAGCCAAGATTTAGTGCGGGCGGGACAGGTTTCTAACTATGGCTACACCTTC.

This clonotype has just a few counts. The chain couples TRBV29-1 to TRBJ1-3; D may be TRBD1 (5 bases). Trimming cost V 4 bases and J 0 bases, with 10 bases left between them. Per germline, CDR1 SQVTM and CDR2 ANQGSEA. This CDR3 spans 14 amino acids. As DNA, the CDR3 is TGCAGCGTTGGGCGGGGGACCTCTGGAAACACCATATATTTT. This translates into CSVGRGTSGNTIYF.

This clonotype was found many times. This chain joins TRBV5-1 and TRBJ2-5; D is possibly TRBD1 or TRBD2 (5 bases each). Trimming shortened V by 0 bases and J by 1 base, and 13 bases separated the two germline ends. The CDR3 runs 16 residues. CDR1 is SGHRS and CDR2 is YFSETQ in the germline V gene. CDR3 sequence reads: CASSLERGEIQETQYF. The CDR3 bases are TGCGCCAGCAGCTTGGAAAGAGGGGAAATCCAAGAGACCCAGTACTTC. Combining the CDR3 with reference TRBV5-1 and TRBJ2-5 gives the whole variable domain KAGVTQTPRYLIKTRGQQVTLSCSPISGHRSVSWYQQTPGQGLQFLFEYFSETQRNKGNFPGRFSGRQFSNSRSEMNVSTLELGDSALYLCASSLERGEIQETQYFGPGTRLLVL.

In its sample, this clonotype was seen a few times. J is TRBJ2-1 and V is TRBV7-2; perhaps D is TRBD1 or TRBD2 (5 bases each). The CDR3 has 15 residues. Trimming removed 4 bases at V and 5 bases at J, with 15 bases between. Germline loops: CDR1 SGHTA, CDR2 FQGNSA. The CDR3 sequence: CASSSEGLANNEQFF. The DNA of the CDR3 is TGTGCCAGCAGCTCCGAGGGGCTAGCCAACAATGAGCAGTTCTTC.

The chain combines TRBV5-1 with TRBJ2-3; the match to TRBD2 covers 12 bases. Germline-derived CDR1 and CDR2 are SGHRS and YFSETQ. J lost 5 bases, V lost 1 base, and 5 bases had no gene match. This CDR3 is 16 amino acids long. The DNA of the CDR3 is TGCGCCAGCAGCTTGTTCGGGACTAGCGGGTTAGATACGCAGTATTTT. Its protein product is CASSLFGTSGLDTQYF.